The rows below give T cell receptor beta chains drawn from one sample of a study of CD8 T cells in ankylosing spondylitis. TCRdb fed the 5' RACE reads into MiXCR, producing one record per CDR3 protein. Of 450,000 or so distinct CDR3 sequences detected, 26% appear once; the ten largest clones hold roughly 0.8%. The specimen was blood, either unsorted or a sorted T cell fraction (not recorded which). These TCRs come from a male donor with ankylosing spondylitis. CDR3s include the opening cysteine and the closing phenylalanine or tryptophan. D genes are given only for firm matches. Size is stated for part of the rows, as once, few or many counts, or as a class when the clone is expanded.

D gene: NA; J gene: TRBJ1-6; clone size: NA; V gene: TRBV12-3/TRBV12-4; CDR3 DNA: TGTGCCAGCAGTTTAAACCCGGACAGCTATAATTCACCCCTCCACTTT; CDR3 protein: CASSLNPDSYNSPLHF
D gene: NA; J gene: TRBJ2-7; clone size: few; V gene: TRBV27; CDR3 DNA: TGTGCCAGCAGTCGGACACGCTACGAGCAGTACTTC; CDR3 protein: CASSRTRYEQYF
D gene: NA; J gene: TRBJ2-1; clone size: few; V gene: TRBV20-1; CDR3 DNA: TGCAGTGCTAGCCGACCCCAAAGTAATGAGCAGTTCTTC; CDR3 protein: CSASRPQSNEQFF
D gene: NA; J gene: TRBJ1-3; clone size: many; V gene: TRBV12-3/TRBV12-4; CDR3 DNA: TGTGCCAGCAGTCCGAGGATATCTGGAAACACCATATATTTT; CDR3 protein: CASSPRISGNTIYF
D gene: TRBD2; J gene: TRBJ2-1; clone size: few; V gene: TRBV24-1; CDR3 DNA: TGTGCCACCAGTGACCCGGGACTAGCGGGAGGGGCTGAGCAGTTCTTC; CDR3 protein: CATSDPGLAGGAEQFF
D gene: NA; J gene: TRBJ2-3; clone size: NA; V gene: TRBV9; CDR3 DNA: TGTGCCAGCAGCGTCTCCCCCTCTACCCCAGATACGCAGTATTTT; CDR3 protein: CASSVSPSTPDTQYF
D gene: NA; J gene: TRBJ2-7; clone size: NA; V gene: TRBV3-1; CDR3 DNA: TGTGCCAGCAGCCGGGTTGAGGGGCCCACCGAGCAGTACTTC; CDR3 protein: CASSRVEGPTEQYF
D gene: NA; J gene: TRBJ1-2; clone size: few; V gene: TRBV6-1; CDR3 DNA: TGTGCCAGCAGTGTTGGAGCTAACTATGGCTACACCTTC; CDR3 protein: CASSVGANYGYTF
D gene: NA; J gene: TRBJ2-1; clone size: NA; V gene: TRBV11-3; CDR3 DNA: TGTGCCAGCAGCTCATACCGGGACTCCGACAATGAGCAGTTCTTC; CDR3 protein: CASSSYRDSDNEQFF
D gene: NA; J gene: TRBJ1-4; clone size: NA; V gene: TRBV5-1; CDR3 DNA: TGCGCCAGCAGCCCCCGGGGGACAAATGAAAAACTGTTTTTT; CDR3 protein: CASSPRGTNEKLFF
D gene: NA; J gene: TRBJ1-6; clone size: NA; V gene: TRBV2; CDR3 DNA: TGCGCCAGCAGCGGTCCTTATAATTCACCCCTCCACTTT; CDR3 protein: CASSGPYNSPLHF
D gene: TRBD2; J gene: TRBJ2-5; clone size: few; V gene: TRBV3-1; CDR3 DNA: TGTGCCAGCAGCCAATCACTTTTCAGGGAGGGAGAGACCCAGTACTTC; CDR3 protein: CASSQSLFREGETQYF
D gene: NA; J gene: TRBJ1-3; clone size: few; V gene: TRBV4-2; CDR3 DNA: TGTGCCAGCAGCCAAGATGTTGAACCAGGAAACACCATATATTTT; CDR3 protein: CASSQDVEPGNTIYF
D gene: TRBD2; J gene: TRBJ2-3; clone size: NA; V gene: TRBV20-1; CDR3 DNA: TGCAGTGCTAGAGATCCTAGCGGGAAGACAGATACGCAGTATTTT; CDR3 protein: CSARDPSGKTDTQYF
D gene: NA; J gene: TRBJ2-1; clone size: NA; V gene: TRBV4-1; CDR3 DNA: TGCGCCAGCAGCCAAGATCGGGGATCTTCGCGTGAGCAGTTCTTC; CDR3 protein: CASSQDRGSSREQFF
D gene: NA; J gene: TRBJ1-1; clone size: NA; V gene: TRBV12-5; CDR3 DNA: TGTGCTAGTGGTTTACTCACAGGGCGGACTGAAGCTTTCTTT; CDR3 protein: CASGLLTGRTEAFF
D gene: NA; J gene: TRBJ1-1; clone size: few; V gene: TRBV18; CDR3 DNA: TGTGCCAGCTCACCTGGGAGTCCGGGGGACACTGAAGCTTTCTTT; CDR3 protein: CASSPGSPGDTEAFF
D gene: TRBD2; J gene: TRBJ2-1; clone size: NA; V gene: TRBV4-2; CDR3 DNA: TGTGCCAGCAGCCCCACGGCACTAGCGGGAGATAACAATGAGCAGTTCTTC; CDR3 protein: CASSPTALAGDNNEQFF
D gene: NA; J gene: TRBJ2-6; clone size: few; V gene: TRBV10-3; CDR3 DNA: TGTGCCATCAGTGGACAGGCAATCTCTGGGGCCAACGTCCTGACTTTC; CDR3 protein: CAISGQAISGANVLTF
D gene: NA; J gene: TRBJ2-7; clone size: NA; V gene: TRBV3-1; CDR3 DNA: TGTGCCAGCAGCCGACTTAGGGGATACGAGCAGTACTTC; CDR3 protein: CASSRLRGYEQYF
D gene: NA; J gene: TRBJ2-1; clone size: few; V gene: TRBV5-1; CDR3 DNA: TGCGCCAGCAGCTTAGCTACCCCCCGGGGCAATGAGCAGTTCTTC; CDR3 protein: CASSLATPRGNEQFF
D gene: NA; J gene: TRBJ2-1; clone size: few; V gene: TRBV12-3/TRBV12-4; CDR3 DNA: TGTGCCAGCAGCTCTCTCGCGGCCTTCTCCTACAATGAGCAGTTCTTC; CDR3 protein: CASSSLAAFSYNEQFF
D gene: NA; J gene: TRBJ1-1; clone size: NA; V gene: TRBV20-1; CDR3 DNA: TGCAGTGCTAGACGGGGGATGTACATGAACACTGAAGCTTTCTTT; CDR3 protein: CSARRGMYMNTEAFF
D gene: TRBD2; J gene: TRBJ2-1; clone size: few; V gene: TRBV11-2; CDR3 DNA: TGTGCCAGCAGCTTAGTCATCGCTCCTAGCGGATCCTACAATGAGCAGTTCTTC; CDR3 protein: CASSLVIAPSGSYNEQFF
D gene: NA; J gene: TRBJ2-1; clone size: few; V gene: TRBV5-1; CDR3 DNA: TGCGCCAGCAGCTTATTCAGGGGCTCCTACAATGAGCAGTTCTTC; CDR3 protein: CASSLFRGSYNEQFF
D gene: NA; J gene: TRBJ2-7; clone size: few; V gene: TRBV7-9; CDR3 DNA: TGTGCCAGCAGCCCCTGGGGGCCCCCCCGTCCTTACGAGCAGTACTTC; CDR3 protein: CASSPWGPPRPYEQYF
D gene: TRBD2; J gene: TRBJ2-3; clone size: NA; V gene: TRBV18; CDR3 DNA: TGTGCCAGCGCTAAAGCGGGAGGCTCAGATACGCAGTATTTT; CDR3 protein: CASAKAGGSDTQYF
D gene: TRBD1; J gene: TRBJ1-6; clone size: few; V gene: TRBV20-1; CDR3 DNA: TGCAGTGCTGGGACAGGGTATAATTCACCCCTCCACTTT; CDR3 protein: CSAGTGYNSPLHF
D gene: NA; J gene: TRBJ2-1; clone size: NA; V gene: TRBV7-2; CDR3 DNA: TGTGCCAGCAGGGAACAGGGAATTATAGTTGAGCAGTTCTTC; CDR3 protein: CASREQGIIVEQFF
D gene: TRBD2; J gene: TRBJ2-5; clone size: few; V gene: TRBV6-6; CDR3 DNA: TGTGCCAGCAGTTATGGGACTAGCGGGATCTACTTC; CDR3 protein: CASSYGTSGIYF
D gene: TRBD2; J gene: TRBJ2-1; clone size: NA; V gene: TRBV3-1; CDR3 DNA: TGTGCCAGCAGCCAATTCGGGAGGGCCGGGTTGGGTGAGCAGTTCTTC; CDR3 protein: CASSQFGRAGLGEQFF
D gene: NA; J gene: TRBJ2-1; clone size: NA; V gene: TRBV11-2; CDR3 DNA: TGTGCCAGCAGCAATACTAGGAACAATGAGCAGTTCTTC; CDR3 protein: CASSNTRNNEQFF
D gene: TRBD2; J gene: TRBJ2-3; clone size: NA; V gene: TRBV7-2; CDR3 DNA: TGTGCCAGCAAACTAGCGGGAGGAGCGACAGATACGCAGTATTTT; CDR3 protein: CASKLAGGATDTQYF